These 25 T cell receptor beta chains were sequenced from one sample in a study of blood T cell repertoires in COVID-19. Method: immunoSEQ multiplex PCR; TCRdb's copy keeps in-frame clones and lacks some. The repertoire holds 180,000 or so clones, approximately 87% seen once, with 2.5% in the top ten. Sample: peripheral blood. These receptors all stem from a man aged 40-49 years with active or convalescent COVID-19.

On this clone: Other DNA sequences in the same sample also yield this CDR3. The rearrangement links TRBV27 to TRBJ1-5, with 8 bases lining up with TRBD1. CDR1 MNHEY and CDR2 SMNVEV come from the germline V gene (reference sequence). CDR3 length: 14 amino acids. J gave up 2 bases and V 6 bases, and 3 bases lay outside the gene matches. CDR3 sequence reads: CASSLTGGNQPQHF. As DNA, the CDR3 is TGTGCCAGCAGCCTGACAGGGGGCAATCAGCCCCAGCATTTT.

V usage is TRBV7-9 and J usage is TRBJ1-1; D is ambiguous. The CDR3 loop spans 10 amino acids. Germline V gene lookup returns CDR1 SEHNR and CDR2 FQNEAQ (reference sequence). The V end was cut by 10 bases, the J end by 3 bases, with 6 bases between. The CDR3 nucleotides are TGTGCCACCCAGGACACTGAAGCTTTCTTT. Translating gives CATQDTEAFF.

This chain connects TRBV5-1 to TRBJ2-1; the match to TRBD2 covers 10 bases. This CDR3 has 21 residues. The trim removed 4 bases at V and 1 base at J, leaving 20 bases unmatched. CDR1 is SGHRS, CDR2 YFSETQ, per germline. In nucleotides, the CDR3 is TGCGCCAGCAGCCTCCCTATTAGCGGGGGGAACTCGGAGTGGTCCTACAATGAGCAGTTCTTC. Translated: CASSLPISGGNSEWSYNEQFF.

The chain recombines TRBV6-5 with TRBJ2-5; 7 positions match TRBD1. V shed 5 bases and J 1 base; nucleotides not matched to a gene: 4. This CDR3 is 14 amino acids long. CDR1 and CDR2 (germline): MNHEY, SVGAGI. DNA for the CDR3: TGTGCCAGCAGTCCATACAGGGGCCAAGAGACCCAGTACTTC. It specifies CASSPYRGQETQYF.

The chain couples TRBV7-9 to TRBJ2-3; D remains ambiguous. V lost 0 bases and J lost 2, with 9 bases in between. The germline gives CDR1 SEHNR, CDR2 FQNEAQ (reference sequence). The CDR3 length is 15 residues. CDR3 in DNA: TGTGCCAGCAGCTTAGCGTTCAGGCCCACAGATACGCAGTATTTT. It specifies CASSLAFRPTDTQYF.

This clone has just one count. The chain recombines TRBV19 with TRBJ2-6, with TRBD1 matching over 8 bases. Per germline, CDR1 LNHDA and CDR2 SQIVND (reference sequence). The CDR3 is 17 residues long. Trimming took 5 bases from V and 4 from J; bases not matched to a gene: 10. The chain's CDR3 is CASSARRGLRGANVLTF. Written as DNA, the CDR3 is TGTGCCAGTAGTGCCCGCAGGGGGCTGAGGGGGGCCAACGTCCTGACTTTC. Full variable domain (remainder filled in from reference TRBV19 and TRBJ2-6): DGGITQSPKYLFRKEGQNVTLSCEQNLNHDAMYWYRQDPGQGLRLIYYSQIVNDFQKGDIAEGYSVSREKKESFPLTVTSAQKNPTAFYLCASSARRGLRGANVLTFGAGSRLTVL.

The chain is built from TRBV7-2 and TRBJ2-2; the D is unclear. V lost 1 base and J lost 1, with 4 bases in between. This CDR3 has 14 amino acids. Germline V gene sequence: CDR1 SGHTA, CDR2 FQGNSA. The CDR3 here is CASSLVRNTGELFF. As DNA, the CDR3 is TGTGCCAGCAGCTTAGTTCGGAACACCGGGGAGCTGTTTTTT. The full variable domain, with the rest looked up from reference TRBV7-2 and TRBJ2-2, is GAGVSQSPSNKVTEKGKDVELRCDPISGHTALYWYRQSLGQGLEFLIYFQGNSAPDKSGLPSDRFSAERTGGSVSTLTIQRTQQEDSAVYLCASSLVRNTGELFFGEGSRLTVL.

CDR3 nucleotide sequence: TGTGCCAGTACAGCAATGGGTGACAGGCGTTATAGCAATCAGCCCCAGCATTTT. Translation: CASTAMGDRRYSNQPQHF. The V and J genes are TRBV19 and TRBJ1-5, with TRBD1 as a possible D gene (6 bases). CDR3 length equals 18 residues. Germline V gene data show CDR1 as LNHDA and CDR2 as SQIVND (reference sequence). V shed 7 bases and J shed 0 bases, with 22 bases lying between them.

This chain connects TRBV10-3 to TRBJ1-1; weak D call: TRBD1 (6 bases). Germline lookup yields CDR1 ENHRY and CDR2 SYGVKD. With 4 bases removed from V and 0 bases from J, the gap between germline ends came to 12 bases. The CDR3 consists of 15 residues. CDR3 sequence: CAISGTVMMNTEAFF. CDR3 coding DNA: TGTGCCATCAGTGGGACAGTGATGATGAACACTGAAGCTTTCTTT.

The CDR3 region is CASSRGQGEKLFF. Written as DNA, the CDR3 is TGTGCCAGCTCACGGGGACAGGGCGAAAAACTGTTTTTT. The rearrangement uses TRBV18 and TRBJ1-4, with 9 positions matching TRBD1. The CDR3 length is 13 residues. V was pared by 4 bases and J by 8 bases, with 2 bases of the junction left unmatched. Germline V gene lookup returns CDR1 KGHSH and CDR2 LQKENI. Full variable domain (remainder filled in from reference TRBV18 and TRBJ1-4): NAGVMQNPRHLVRRRGQEARLRCSPMKGHSHVYWYRQLPEEGLKFMVYLQKENIIDESGMPKERFSAEFPKEGPSILRIQQVVRGDSAAYFCASSRGQGEKLFFGSGTQLSVL.

The chain is built from TRBV30 and TRBJ1-1, with 7 bases aligning to TRBD1. Germline V CDR1 and CDR2: GTSNPN, SVGIG (reference sequence). This CDR3 is 10 amino acids long. After removal of 6 bases from V and 11 bases from J, the junction contained 6 bases not matched to a gene. Here the CDR3 DNA reads TGTGCCTGTGGGGAGACAGGGGCTTTCTTT. This encodes CACGETGAFF.

V and J are TRBV9 and TRBJ2-1, with TRBD1 matching over 7 bases. V lost 3 bases and J lost 2; bases outside the gene matches: 5. The CDR3 consists of 15 residues. Germline values: CDR1 SGDLS, CDR2 YYNGEE. CDR3 sequence (DNA): TGTGCCAGCAGCGCACGGACAGGTGCCTACAATGAGCAGTTCTTC. Amino acids: CASSARTGAYNEQFF.

This clone was detected a few times. V usage is TRBV14 and J usage is TRBJ1-1; D gene ambiguous. The germline V gene encodes CDR1 SGHDN and CDR2 FVKESK. The CDR3 contains 13 residues. Deletions cut 5 bases from V and 1 base from J, with 8 bases between. The CDR3 loop reads CASSSNTNTEAFF. CDR3 DNA sequence: TGTGCCAGCAGCTCCAACACGAACACTGAAGCTTTCTTT.

This clone was recorded once. The V call is TRBV6-1, the J call TRBJ2-4; D might be TRBD1 (6 bases). Deletions cut 4 bases from V and 7 bases from J, with 14 bases between. CDR1 is MNHNS and CDR2 is SASEGT in the germline V gene. This CDR3 is built from 14 residues. The CDR3 bases are TGTGCCAGCAGTGCAGCAGGGGTGGCGAACATTCAGTACTTC. Its protein is CASSAAGVANIQYF.

V usage is TRBV30 and J usage is TRBJ1-2; D gene unclear. CDR1 is GTSNPN and CDR2 is SVGIG in the germline V gene (reference sequence). The CDR3 is 13 amino acids. Trimming pared 2 bases from V and 2 bases from J, leaving 9 bases between. CDR3 DNA sequence: TGTGCCTGGAGTCTCGGGATAAACTATGGCTACACCTTC. Amino acid sequence: CAWSLGINYGYTF.

J is TRBJ2-7 and V is TRBV28; TRBD2 aligns across 7 bases. Germline V gene sequence: CDR1 MDHEN, CDR2 SYDVKM. The CDR3 consists of 15 residues. Trimming cost V 8 bases and J 3 bases; bases outside gene matches: 13. The CDR3 bases are TGTGCCAGCTCCAAGGGAGGGGCAGCTATCTACGAGCAGTACTTC. This sequence encodes CASSKGGAAIYEQYF.

The V call is TRBV19, the J call TRBJ2-1, with a tentative D call TRBD1 (6 bases). This CDR3 has 14 amino acids. Per the germline V gene, CDR1 is LNHDA and CDR2 is SQIVND (reference sequence). V gave up 6 bases and J gave up 6 bases, with 15 bases separating them. CDR3 DNA sequence: TGTGCCAGTAGCCCGGGACACAACCTCAATGAGCAGTTCTTC. Translated: CASSPGHNLNEQFF.

This chain links TRBV18 with TRBJ1-2, with 10 bases aligning to TRBD1. Unmatched junction bases numbered 2, after V lost 3 bases and J lost 4 bases. The CDR3 extends over 14 amino acids. Germline V gene lookup returns CDR1 KGHSH and CDR2 LQKENI. CDR3 sequence reads: CASSPGQGFYGYTF. The CDR3 nucleotides read TGTGCCAGCTCACCGGGACAGGGGTTCTATGGCTACACCTTC.

The chain links TRBV5-4 to TRBJ2-7; 8 bases are shared with TRBD1. CDR3 length: 12 amino acids. V lost 3 bases to trimming and J lost 6 bases; unmatched junction nucleotides: 2. Germline assignment: CDR1 SGHNT and CDR2 YYREEE (reference sequence). The CDR3 reads CASSSGQGEQYF. CDR3 nucleotide sequence: TGTGCCAGCAGCTCCGGACAGGGCGAGCAGTACTTC.

CDR3 region: CASSVSGLGDIQYF. CDR3 nucleotides: TGTGCCAGCAGCGTTAGTGGACTAGGGGACATTCAGTACTTC. The V call is TRBV7-6, the J call TRBJ2-4; 7 nucleotides line up with TRBD2. The ends lost 5 bases at V and 8 bases at J; junction bases unmatched: 9. CDR1 and CDR2 from the germline V gene are SGHVS and FNYEAQ. This CDR3 contains 14 residues. Combining the CDR3 with reference TRBV7-6 and TRBJ2-4 gives the whole variable domain GAGVSQSPRYKVTKRGQDVALRCDPISGHVSLYWYRQALGQGPEFLTYFNYEAQQDKSGLPNDRFSAERPEGSISTLTIQRTEQRDSAMYRCASSVSGLGDIQYFGAGTRLSVL.

Here the CDR3 DNA reads TGTGCCAGCAGCTTGGATGTAGCGGGGGGGAAAGAGACCCAGTACTTC. Translation: CASSLDVAGGKETQYF. This chain joins TRBV5-4 and TRBJ2-5, with TRBD2 identical over 11 bases. CDR3 length: 16 residues. V was pared by 0 bases and J by 3 bases, with 4 bases of the junction left unmatched. Germline V lookup: CDR1 SGHNT, CDR2 YYREEE (reference sequence). Based on the CDR3 plus reference TRBV5-4 and TRBJ2-5, the full variable domain is ETGVTQSPTHLIKTRGQQVTLRCSSQSGHNTVSWYQQALGQGPQFIFQYYREEENGRGNFPPRFSGLQFPNYSSELNVNALELDDSALYLCASSLDVAGGKETQYFGPGTRLLVL.

CDR3 loop: CATSREQGLYEQYF. CDR3 in DNA: TGTGCCACCAGCAGGGAACAGGGCCTCTACGAGCAGTACTTC. The chain couples TRBV15 to TRBJ2-7; TRBD1 might be the D (6 bases). The germline V gene encodes CDR1 LNHNV and CDR2 YYDKDF (reference sequence). V lost 3 bases and J 3 bases, leaving 12 bases between the germline ends. The CDR3 totals 14 residues.

The chain uses TRBV11-2 and TRBJ1-1; the D is unclear. The V and J ends lost 5 bases and 1 base respectively, with 8 bases between them. This CDR3 contains 13 residues. Germline lookup yields CDR1 SGHAT and CDR2 FQNNGV. The CDR3 sequence: CASSIGGNTEAFF. The CDR3 nucleotides are TGTGCCAGCAGCATCGGAGGGAACACTGAAGCTTTCTTT.

The V call is TRBV5-6, the J call TRBJ1-5, with D maybe TRBD1 (6 bases). There are 16 residues in the CDR3. CDR1 and CDR2 (germline): SGHDT, YYEEEE. V was cut by 3 bases and J by 6 bases, with 19 bases left in between. The CDR3 DNA reads as TGTGCCAGCAGCTCACTGGGCGACAGGTCCATTCAGCCCCAGCATTTT. Translation: CASSSLGDRSIQPQHF.

V gene TRBV27 combines with J gene TRBJ2-6, with TRBD1 matching over 7 bases. The CDR3 is made up of 18 amino acids. Germline-derived CDR1 and CDR2 are MNHEY and SMNVEV (reference sequence). Losses at the gene ends were 2 bases for V and 0 bases for J; bases not matched to a gene: 7. Here the CDR3 reads CASSLKGQFTSGANVLTF. CDR3 coding DNA: TGTGCCAGCAGTTTAAAGGGACAGTTTACCTCTGGGGCCAACGTCCTGACTTTC. The full variable domain, completed using reference TRBV27 and TRBJ2-6, is EAQVTQNPRYLITVTGKKLTVTCSQNMNHEYMSWYRQDPGLGLRQIYYSMNVEVTDKGDVPEGYKVSRKEKRNFPLILESPSPNQTSLYFCASSLKGQFTSGANVLTFGAGSRLTVL.